What follows are 5 T cell receptor beta chains derived from one specimen sequenced in a study of identical twins. Each CDR3 protein is one row after TCRdb ran MiXCR on the 5' RACE reads. Counted here are about 920,000 distinct CDR3 sequences, roughly an eighth occurring once; the ten biggest clones make up under 2%. Separately, the same data were catalogued under a study of yellow fever vaccine responses in identical twins.

Sequenced material: PBMCs. Source of these receptors: a woman aged 18-29 years in good health.

This clonotype occurred many times. The V and J genes are TRBV4-1 and TRBJ2-1, with 10 bases that match TRBD2. V dropped 3 bases and J dropped 8; count of bases not matched to a gene: 19. The length of the CDR3 is 19 residues. From germline, CDR1 is MGHRA and CDR2 YSYEKL. The CDR3: CASSHPRAVLAGELYEQFF. The DNA of the CDR3 is TGCGCCAGCAGCCATCCAAGGGCCGTTCTAGCGGGAGAATTGTATGAGCAGTTCTTC.

This chain connects TRBV10-3 to TRBJ1-2, with D possibly matching TRBD1 (6 bases). This CDR3 comprises 16 residues. Trimming shortened V by 4 bases and J by 4 bases, and 19 bases separated the two germline ends. Germline V gene lookup returns CDR1 ENHRY and CDR2 SYGVKD. The CDR3 sequence: CAISGISGGGVYGYTF. CDR3 nucleotide sequence: TGTGCCATCAGTGGGATTTCCGGGGGCGGCGTCTATGGCTACACCTTC.

The rearrangement links TRBV20-1 to TRBJ2-1; tentatively, D is TRBD2 (5 bases). The germline V gene encodes CDR1 DFQATT and CDR2 SNEGSKA (reference sequence). Trimming took off 6 bases at V and 2 bases at J, with 11 bases between the two ends. This CDR3 comprises 13 residues. CDR3 residues: CSARTYTYNEQFF. CDR3 DNA: TGCAGTGCCAGGACTTACACCTACAATGAGCAGTTCTTC.

This clonotype was detected only a few times. V is TRBV5-1 and J is TRBJ2-2, with 7 bases aligning to TRBD2. From germline, CDR1 is SGHRS and CDR2 YFSETQ. This CDR3 has 17 amino acids. The trim removed 0 bases at V and 2 bases at J, leaving 7 bases unmatched. The CDR3 DNA follows: TGCGCCAGCAGCTTGGAGGTTAGCGGGCCTAACACCGGGGAGCTGTTTTTT. This gives the protein CASSLEVSGPNTGELFF.

This chain links TRBV20-1 with TRBJ1-1; 8 bases agree with TRBD1. Germline CDR1 and CDR2: DFQATT and SNEGSKA (reference sequence). J lost 2 bases, V lost 3 bases, and 8 bases had no gene match. This CDR3 comprises 15 residues. The CDR3 bases are TGCAGTGCTAGGAGTTTCGGGACAGGAAACACTGAAGCTTTCTTT. Residues: CSARSFGTGNTEAFF.